This T cell receptor beta chain was sequenced for a study of shared clonotypes between healthy human individuals. Findings and limits, study-wide: Sharing across a handful of donors was seen in 4% to 6.5% of naive CD4 clonotypes. Blood alone was sampled, and tissue repertoires likely differ. An effect of sequencing depth on clonotype sharing among donors was expected.

The data were produced by immunoSEQ multiplex PCR, yet TCRdb's version contains in-frame clones alone and is incomplete. The sample lists some 630,000 clones, less than 80% occurring once. The germline V gene encodes CDR1 MDHEN and CDR2 SYDVKM. The length of the CDR3 is 14 residues. The V end was cut by 2 bases, the J end by 2 bases, with 9 bases between. As for this clone: The antigen remains undetermined.

The rearrangement uses TRBV28 and TRBJ1-2, with TRBD1 as a possible D gene (6 bases). The material sequenced was memory CD4+ T cells sorted from blood. As for subset: CD45RA-negative fraction. This sequence was found in a woman under 40 in good health. The CDR3 DNA reads as TGTGCCAGCAGTTTAGCTCAGGGGAACTATGGCTACACCTTC. It translates to CASSLAQGNYGYTF.